Presented here are 2 T cell receptor beta chains from one specimen sequenced in a study of shared clonotypes between healthy human individuals. Sequenced by immunoSEQ multiplex PCR; TCRdb stores in-frame clones only, minus some. The sample records 2 million to 2.5 million clones, just over 90% being singletons. The specimen was naive CD4+ T cells from PBMCs. Specified subset: CD45RA+ positively selected. Every receptor here comes from a man younger than 35 in good health. Some clones in this sample may be carry-over from other donors' samples.

J is TRBJ2-1 and V is TRBV6-5; 7 bases align to TRBD2. Germline loops: CDR1 MNHEY, CDR2 SVGAGI. The CDR3 contains 16 residues. Germline trimming cut 4 bases from V and 5 bases from J; bases unmatched to any gene: 11. CDR3 nucleotide sequence: TGTGCCAGCAGTTTCCGACTAGCCGAACTCAACAATGAGCAGTTCTTC. As protein: CASSFRLAELNNEQFF.

V and J are TRBV18 and TRBJ2-4; 12 bases match TRBD2. The CDR3 covers 16 residues. In germline, CDR1 is KGHSH, CDR2 LQKENI. Losses at the gene ends were 3 bases for V and 4 bases for J; bases not matched to a gene: 4. For the CDR3, the DNA is TGTGCCAGCTCACCGCTGCTAGCGGGAGGGAAAAACATTCAGTACTTC. The encoded protein is CASSPLLAGGKNIQYF.